The 8 T cell receptor beta chains presented below share a single source sample, sequenced in a study of vaccination effects on CD4 cells after COVID-19. It was after around 10 days of culture that CD4+ T cells were isolated. Using immunoSEQ multiplex PCR, the repertoire was profiled, and TCRdb retains in-frame clones only, with some absent. The sample consists of tens of thousands of clones, roughly 79% of them appearing once. For these TCRs, the target antigens are not known. The specimen comprised CD4+ T cells from PBMCs cultured without peptide, sampled before COVID-19 vaccination. The source is a human donor who received a COVID-19 vaccine.

This clone was detected a few times. The rearrangement joins TRBV6-5 to TRBJ1-2, with D unclear. The CDR3 runs 14 residues. Trimming removed 2 bases at V and 2 bases at J, with 9 bases between. Germline CDR1 is MNHEY and CDR2 is SVGAGI. CDR3 loop: CASSYSVGNYGYTF. Written as DNA, the CDR3 is TGTGCCAGCAGTTACAGCGTCGGCAACTATGGCTACACCTTC.

The rearrangement uses TRBV11-3 and TRBJ2-1; perhaps TRBD1 as D (5 bases). Trimming stripped 6 bases from V and 6 bases from J, with 9 bases between. The CDR3 is 12 amino acids. Germline CDR1 SGHNT, CDR2 YENEEA. As DNA, the CDR3 is TGTGCCAGCAGTTCTCAGGGCAATGAGCAGTTCTTC. Protein: CASSSQGNEQFF.

This rearrangement joins TRBV4-1 to TRBJ2-1, with 8 bases matching TRBD2. Germline V gene lookup returns CDR1 MGHRA and CDR2 YSYEKL. The CDR3 loop spans 16 amino acids. After removal of 5 bases from V and 1 base from J, the junction contained 7 bases not matched to a gene. The CDR3 region is CASSSSRGDSYNEQFF. The CDR3 bases are TGCGCCAGCAGCTCTTCGCGGGGGGATTCCTACAATGAGCAGTTCTTC.

The genes are TRBV2 and TRBJ1-5, with D maybe TRBD1 (5 bases). CDR1 and CDR2 from the germline V gene are SNHLY and FYNNEI. Trimming took 0 bases from V and 5 from J, leaving 8 bases between them. The CDR3 extends over 14 amino acids. The CDR3 region has the DNA TGTGCCAGCAGTGAAGCGAGCAGGGATCAGCCCCAGCATTTT. Translating it yields CASSEASRDQPQHF.

This chain connects TRBV7-6 to TRBJ1-3, with 9 bases lining up with TRBD1. The CDR3 sequence is 16 residues long. With 5 bases clipped from V and 3 bases from J, the junction kept 8 bases outside the gene matches. Germline CDR1 and CDR2: SGHVS and FNYEAQ. The CDR3 loop reads CASSGGQGIHGNTIYF. As DNA, the CDR3 is TGTGCCAGCAGCGGCGGACAGGGGATTCATGGAAACACCATATATTTT.

This clone was seen a handful of times. The gene calls are TRBV12-3 or TRBV12-4 and TRBJ1-5, with D tentatively TRBD1 (5 bases). The germline V and J ends were trimmed by 11 bases and 2 bases, with 13 bases remaining between them. The CDR3 has 13 residues. The CDR3 protein is CAGATGGNQPQHF. For the CDR3, the DNA is TGTGCCGGGGCAACCGGTGGCAATCAGCCCCAGCATTTT.

This clone was counted a single time. This chain joins TRBV7-9 and TRBJ2-1; 12 bases are a match to TRBD1. CDR1 is SEHNR, CDR2 FQNEAQ, per germline (reference sequence). This CDR3 is built from 19 residues. The trim removed 5 bases at V and 5 bases at J, leaving 16 bases unmatched. CDR3 coding DNA: TGTGCCAGCAGCGCATATCGGCGGGACAGGGGGCCGAAGGACAATGAGCAGTTCTTC. Protein sequence: CASSAYRRDRGPKDNEQFF.

The gene calls are TRBV18 and TRBJ2-5; D may correspond to TRBD1 or TRBD2 (6 bases each). Germline CDR1 and CDR2: KGHSH and LQKENI. There are 13 residues in the CDR3. The germline V and J ends were trimmed by 1 base and 4 bases, with 7 bases remaining between them. The CDR3 sequence: CASSPQGGETQYF. The CDR3, as DNA: TGTGCCAGCTCACCACAGGGGGGAGAGACCCAGTACTTC.